The 24 T cell receptor beta chains below come from one sample, sequenced in a study of PD-1 blockade in classical Hodgkin lymphoma (dated by TCRdb to about 2020). Libraries were prepared through the immunoSEQ multiplex PCR assay. TCRdb mirrors the immuneACCESS table, restricted to in-frame sequences. Some clones are absent from its copies; in checked studies, under half trace to an unresolved V gene, and the reason for the others is unknown. The sample includes under 50,000 clones, with 60% to 70% observed a single time. The ten largest clones add up to over 3% of the sample. The label giving this sample's time point can be read as: cycle 4 day 1 (C4D1), after around six weeks of nivolumab. Every trial patient had relapsed following autologous stem cell transplantation, and prior brentuximab vedotin exposure was what differed among cohorts A, B and C. Sequencing used peripheral blood mononuclear cells (PBMCs), obtained before the fourth cycle of nivolumab. All receptors derive from a human donor with classical Hodgkin lymphoma.

This clone rates as medium-sized. The CDR3 nucleotides read TGTGCCAGCAGCTTGGCCGAGGTAAGCTACGAGCAGTACTTC. Translated: CASSLAEVSYEQYF. J is TRBJ2-7 and V is TRBV5-6, with D uncertain. With 0 bases removed from V and 3 bases from J, the gap between germline ends came to 10 bases. The germline CDR1 and CDR2 sequences are SGHDT and YYEEEE. The CDR3 length is 14 residues.

The CDR3 spells CAWSVEGTYGYTF. CDR3 coding DNA: TGTGCCTGGAGTGTAGAAGGGACCTATGGCTACACCTTC. The chain has TRBV30 and TRBJ1-2, with D possibly TRBD1 on 5 matching bases. The CDR3 is 13 amino acids. The ends were cut back, 0 bases at V and 4 bases at J, with 9 bases in the middle. From germline, CDR1 is GTSNPN and CDR2 SVGIG (reference sequence).

The chain is built from TRBV5-6 and TRBJ1-3; no firm D call. The ends were cut back, 3 bases at V and 0 bases at J, with 10 bases in the middle. The CDR3 contains 15 residues. Looked up from germline, CDR1 is SGHDT and CDR2 is YYEEEE. CDR3: CASSSGVSSGNTIYF. The CDR3 DNA reads as TGTGCCAGCAGCTCTGGCGTTAGCTCTGGAAACACCATATATTTT.

The sample holds a few counts of this clone. The chain recombines TRBV5-4 with TRBJ1-3, with TRBD1 as a possible D gene (6 bases). V was clipped by 3 bases and J by 0 bases, with 13 bases between them. The length of the CDR3 is 16 residues. CDR1 is SGHNT, CDR2 YYREEE, per germline (reference sequence). CDR3 nucleotides: TGTGCCAGCAGCTCCGGGACAATCGGCTCTGGAAACACCATATATTTT. This translates into CASSSGTIGSGNTIYF.

This chain links TRBV6-5 with TRBJ2-7; D may be TRBD1 (6 bases). The germline V gene has CDR1 MNHEY and CDR2 SVGAGI. The length of the CDR3 is 13 residues. Trimming cost V 6 bases and J 9 bases, with 18 bases left between them. CDR3: CASRAGDPTAQYF. CDR3 DNA: TGTGCCAGCAGAGCAGGGGACCCCACCGCGCAGTACTTC.

This clone was recorded once. The V gene is TRBV7-8, the J gene TRBJ2-3; D is unclear. Germline CDR1 and CDR2: SGHVS and FQNEAQ. This CDR3 has 12 residues. Trimming left V 4 bases short and J 5 bases short, with 7 bases between. The CDR3 here is CASSSSRDTQYF. In DNA, the CDR3 is TGTGCCAGCAGCTCGTCTAGAGATACGCAGTATTTT.

This chain connects TRBV11-2 to TRBJ2-7; D gene unclear. V was shortened by 5 bases and J by 6 bases, with 17 bases between the two germline ends. The CDR3 length is 14 residues. Germline V gene data show CDR1 as SGHAT and CDR2 as FQNNGV. The DNA for the CDR3 is TGTGCCAGCAGCGCTTACGGGCCAGATCTCGAGCAGTACTTC. This sequence encodes CASSAYGPDLEQYF.

This chain joins TRBV28 and TRBJ1-5; D is undetermined. This CDR3 has 16 amino acids. Between the trimmed V and J ends, which lost 3 bases and 1 base, there was a span of 13 bases. Per the germline V gene, CDR1 is MDHEN and CDR2 is SYDVKM. The CDR3 region has the DNA TGTGCCAGCAGTTTTTTGTTGGGGAGAAGCAATCAGCCCCAGCATTTT. Translation: CASSFLLGRSNQPQHF.

The chain recombines TRBV18 with TRBJ1-2; 7 nucleotides match TRBD1. Unmatched junction bases numbered 6, after V lost 2 bases and J lost 3 bases. The CDR3 runs 15 residues. CDR1 is KGHSH and CDR2 is LQKENI in the germline V gene. The CDR3 region has the DNA TGTGCCAGCTCACCATCCGCACAGGGGTACTATGGCTACACCTTC. Translation gives CASSPSAQGYYGYTF.

The chain carries TRBV6-1 and TRBJ2-1; D might be TRBD2 (5 bases). The CDR3 has 13 amino acids. Germline V gene lookup returns CDR1 MNHNS and CDR2 SASEGT. V was trimmed by 2 bases and J by 9 bases, leaving 11 bases between them. As DNA, the CDR3 is TGTGCCAGCAGTGAATGGGAGCTCGGTGAGCAGTTCTTC. This encodes CASSEWELGEQFF.

The V call is TRBV6-5, the J call TRBJ2-5; D gene uncertain. The V gene's germline CDR1 is MNHEY and CDR2 SVGAGI. V was cut by 4 bases and J by 5 bases, with 11 bases left in between. This CDR3 has 13 residues. The CDR3 DNA is TGTGCCAGCAGTTTGCGTTTAGACGAGACCCAGTACTTC. Its protein is CASSLRLDETQYF.

The V and J genes are TRBV7-7 and TRBJ1-2, with TRBD1 as a possible D gene (5 bases). This CDR3 region has 15 residues. CDR1 is SSHAT, CDR2 FNYEAQ, per germline (reference sequence). V lost 5 bases and J 2 bases, leaving 15 bases between the germline ends. The chain's CDR3 is CASSRGGGGNYGYTF. CDR3 coding DNA: TGTGCCAGCAGCCGCGGGGGAGGCGGGAACTATGGCTACACCTTC.

The genes are TRBV7-9 and TRBJ2-1; D is ambiguous. Trimming removed 0 bases from V and 3 bases from J, with 9 bases in between. CDR3 size: 15 residues. Germline assignment: CDR1 SEHNR and CDR2 FQNEAQ (reference sequence). The CDR3 DNA follows: TGTGCCAGCAGCTTAGCTAGCCCAATCTACAATGAGCAGTTCTTC. The encoded protein is CASSLASPIYNEQFF.

The chain combines TRBV4-3 with TRBJ2-1; the match to TRBD2 covers 10 bases. There are 16 residues in the CDR3. The germline gives CDR1 LGHNA, CDR2 YSLEER. V was pared by 0 bases and J by 10 bases, with 9 bases of the junction left unmatched. The CDR3 DNA reads TGCGCCAGCAGCCAAGAAATCCAGCGGGGGGGGATGGAGCAGTTCTTC. It specifies CASSQEIQRGGMEQFF.

This clone has just one count. The CDR3 region is CASSQPGQTYEQYF. The CDR3 DNA reads as TGTGCCAGCAGTCAACCGGGACAGACCTACGAGCAGTACTTC. The gene calls are TRBV6-5 and TRBJ2-7, with 7 bases matching TRBD1. Losses at the gene ends were 5 bases for V and 2 bases for J; bases not matched to a gene: 6. This CDR3 has 14 residues. CDR1 and CDR2 from the germline V gene are MNHEY and SVGAGI.

The table lists this clone with a few counts. The J gene is TRBJ1-6, the V gene TRBV19; D is undetermined. Between the trimmed V and J ends, which lost 3 bases and 4 bases, there was a span of 4 bases. The germline V gene has CDR1 LNHDA and CDR2 SQIVND (reference sequence). This CDR3 region has 13 residues. The CDR3 reads CASSIHYNSPLHF. DNA of the CDR3: TGTGCCAGTAGTATCCATTATAATTCACCCCTCCACTTT.

This chain links TRBV18 with TRBJ1-1; D not resolved. This CDR3 region has 15 residues. V lost 3 bases and J 3 bases, leaving 14 bases between the germline ends. From germline, CDR1 is KGHSH and CDR2 LQKENI. In DNA, the CDR3 is TGTGCCAGCTCACCGGACGGACCCGGGGACACTGAAGCTTTCTTT. Protein product: CASSPDGPGDTEAFF.

In its sample, this clone was seen a few times. The J gene is TRBJ2-7, the V gene TRBV18; 10 bases align to TRBD1. J was trimmed by 7 bases and V by 3 bases; bases with no gene match: 9. In germline, CDR1 is KGHSH, CDR2 LQKENI. The CDR3 has 15 residues. The DNA of the CDR3 is TGTGCCAGCTCACCTCTAGGGACAGGGGTTAGGGAGCAGTACTTC. Its protein product is CASSPLGTGVREQYF.

J is TRBJ2-7 and V is TRBV28; D may match TRBD1 or TRBD2 (6 bases each). Germline V CDR1 and CDR2: MDHEN, SYDVKM. This CDR3 is 13 amino acids long. Trimming removed 3 bases at V and 6 bases at J, with 12 bases between. CDR3 nucleotide sequence: TGTGCCAGCAGTTTGGGGGGACAACCCGAGCAGTACTTC. Encoded protein: CASSLGGQPEQYF.

The chain links TRBV5-1 to TRBJ1-4; 7 bases line up with TRBD1. V shed 4 bases and J 3 bases; nucleotides not matched to a gene: 6. Germline V gene lookup returns CDR1 SGHRS and CDR2 YFSETQ. The length of the CDR3 is 15 residues. Here the CDR3 reads CASSRMTGPNEKLFF. The DNA for the CDR3 is TGCGCCAGCAGCCGTATGACAGGGCCTAATGAAAAACTGTTTTTT.

The table lists this clone with many counts. The rearrangement uses TRBV4-3 and TRBJ2-5; D is undetermined. Trimming pared 1 base from V and 5 bases from J, leaving 8 bases between. The CDR3 is 13 residues long. The germline V gene has CDR1 LGHNA and CDR2 YSLEER. CDR3 loop: CASSQGVRETQYF. In DNA form, the CDR3 reads TGCGCCAGCAGCCAAGGGGTGCGGGAGACCCAGTACTTC.

The rearrangement uses TRBV7-6 and TRBJ2-3; D is uncertain. CDR1 SGHVS and CDR2 FNYEAQ come from the germline V gene. V lost 1 base and J 1 base, leaving 9 bases between the germline ends. The CDR3 totals 15 residues. Here the CDR3 DNA reads TGTGCCAGCAGCTTAGACGACGGACGCACAGATACGCAGTATTTT. Its protein product is CASSLDDGRTDTQYF.

This clone turned up a few times. V gene TRBV30 combines with J gene TRBJ1-2; D ambiguous. CDR3 length: 12 amino acids. Trimming shortened V by 3 bases and J by 8 bases, and 13 bases separated the two germline ends. The V gene's germline CDR1 is GTSNPN and CDR2 SVGIG (reference sequence). CDR3 protein: CAWREPGRGYTF. The CDR3 region has the DNA TGTGCCTGGAGGGAGCCGGGGAGAGGCTACACCTTC.

This sequence joins TRBV5-4 and TRBJ1-4; TRBD1 is a possible D gene (5 bases). V dropped 0 bases and J dropped 3 bases, with 9 bases sitting between them. This CDR3 region has 15 residues. Germline loops: CDR1 SGHNT, CDR2 YYREEE (reference sequence). CDR3 sequence (DNA): TGTGCCAGCAGCTTGGACGGGGCTGCTAATGAAAAACTGTTTTTT. Its translation: CASSLDGAANEKLFF. The full variable domain, in which reference TRBV5-4 and TRBJ1-4 provide the parts outside the CDR3, is ETGVTQSPTHLIKTRGQQVTLRCSSQSGHNTVSWYQQALGQGPQFIFQYYREEENGRGNFPPRFSGLQFPNYSSELNVNALELDDSALYLCASSLDGAANEKLFFGSGTQLSVL.